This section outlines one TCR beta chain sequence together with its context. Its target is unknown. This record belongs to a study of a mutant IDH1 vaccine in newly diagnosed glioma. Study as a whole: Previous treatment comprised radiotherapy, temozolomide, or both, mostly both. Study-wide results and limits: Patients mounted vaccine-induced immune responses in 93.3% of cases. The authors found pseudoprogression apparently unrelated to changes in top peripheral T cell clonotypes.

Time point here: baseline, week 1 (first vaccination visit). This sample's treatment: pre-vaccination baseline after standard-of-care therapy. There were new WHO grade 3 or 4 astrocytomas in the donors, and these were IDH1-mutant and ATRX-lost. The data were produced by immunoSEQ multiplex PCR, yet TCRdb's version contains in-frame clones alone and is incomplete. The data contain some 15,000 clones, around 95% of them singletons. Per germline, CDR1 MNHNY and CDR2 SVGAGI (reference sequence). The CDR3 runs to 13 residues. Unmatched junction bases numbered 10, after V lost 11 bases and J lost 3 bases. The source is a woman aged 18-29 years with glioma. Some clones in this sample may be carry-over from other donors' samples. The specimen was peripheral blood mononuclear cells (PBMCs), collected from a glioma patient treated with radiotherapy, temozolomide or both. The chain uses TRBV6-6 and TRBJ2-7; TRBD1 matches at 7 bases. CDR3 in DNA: TGTGCCTCCTCCGGGACAGAAATCTACGAGCAGTACTTC. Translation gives CASSGTEIYEQYF.